This T cell receptor beta chain originates from a study of identical twins. The CDR3 extends over 11 amino acids. The V and J ends lost 5 bases and 10 bases respectively, with 8 bases between them. Germline-derived CDR1 and CDR2 are KGHDR and SFDVKD. This clonotype was counted many times. From the 5' RACE reads, TCRdb called clonotypes with MiXCR, one entry per CDR3 protein. The sample lists about 890,000 distinct CDR3 sequences, roughly 12% occurring once. The sample was also linked to a second study, of yellow fever vaccine responses in identical twins.

This chain links TRBV24-1 with TRBJ2-1; no definite D call. Sequencing input: PBMCs. The TCR sequence derives from a woman under 30 in good health. CDR3 in DNA: TGTGCCACCAGTGGCCTCCGGGAGCAGTTCTTC. Amino acid sequence: CATSGLREQFF.